The 16 T cell receptor beta chains presented below share a single source sample, sequenced in a study of Ad26.COV2.S vaccination and SARS-CoV-2 variants. Treatment described: around 19 received Ad26.COV2.S at low or high dose, single or two shots; about 5 received placebo; per-sample allocation not given. Samples analyzed were those drawn on day 63 after the first vaccine or placebo injection. Sequenced by immunoSEQ multiplex PCR; TCRdb stores in-frame clones only, minus some. The sample has roughly 380,000 clones, over 75% seen once; the top ten hold around 3.6%. Sequenced here: peripheral blood, sampled in a trial of Ad26.COV2.S vaccine versus placebo. Receptor source: a person aged 18 to 59 who received the Ad26.COV2.S COVID-19 vaccine or a placebo.

The V call is TRBV9, the J call TRBJ2-3; D remains ambiguous. Trimming removed 3 bases from V and 1 base from J, with 15 bases in between. The length of the CDR3 is 16 residues. Germline V gene lookup returns CDR1 SGDLS and CDR2 YYNGEE. The CDR3 loop reads CASSDADWFGTDTQYF. The DNA of the CDR3 is TGTGCCAGCAGCGACGCTGACTGGTTTGGCACAGATACGCAGTATTTT.

This rearrangement joins TRBV27 to TRBJ2-2; D is unresolved. CDR3 length: 18 amino acids. The ends were cut back, 5 bases at V and 1 base at J, with 20 bases in the middle. CDR1 MNHEY and CDR2 SMNVEV come from the germline V gene (reference sequence). CDR3 sequence: CASSPLPRTVMNTGELFF. The CDR3 nucleotides are TGTGCCAGCAGTCCGCTACCGCGTACAGTGATGAACACCGGGGAGCTGTTTTTT.

This clone was seen just once. V usage is TRBV20-1 and J usage is TRBJ2-7, with 9 nucleotides matching TRBD1. CDR1 is DFQATT and CDR2 is SNEGSKA in the germline V gene (reference sequence). This CDR3 is built from 14 residues. Trimming cost V 3 bases and J 4 bases; bases outside gene matches: 7. The CDR3 coding sequence is TGCAGTGCTAGTACCGGACAGGGGCTGTACGAGCAGTACTTC. Its protein is CSASTGQGLYEQYF.

The chain has TRBV5-4 and TRBJ2-1, with TRBD2 matching 12 bases. V shed 2 bases, J shed 5 bases, and the junction held 5 bases outside the gene matches. CDR1 is SGHNT and CDR2 is YYREEE in the germline V gene (reference sequence). The CDR3 has 16 amino acids. In DNA, the CDR3 is TGTGCCAGCAGCTTAGGACTAGCGGGGCTTAACAATGAGCAGTTCTTC. It is translated as CASSLGLAGLNNEQFF.

The genes are TRBV6-5 and TRBJ2-7, with a tentative D call TRBD1 (5 bases). Per the germline V gene, CDR1 is MNHEY and CDR2 is SVGAGI. This CDR3 spans 13 amino acids. Between the trimmed V and J ends, which lost 5 bases and 3 bases, there was a span of 11 bases. The CDR3 spells CASSKDIFYEQYF. In DNA, the CDR3 is TGTGCCAGCAGTAAGGACATATTCTACGAGCAGTACTTC.

The V gene is TRBV4-3, the J gene TRBJ2-3; 11 bases align to TRBD2. This CDR3 comprises 17 residues. CDR1 LGHNA and CDR2 YSLEER come from the germline V gene. The V and J ends lost 2 bases and 0 bases, in that order; junction bases with no gene match: 4. CDR3 coding DNA: TGCGCCAGCAGCCAATCGGGGACTAGCGGTAGCACAGATACGCAGTATTTT. Translating it yields CASSQSGTSGSTDTQYF.

CDR3: CASSLGREPYQKAFF. In nucleotides, the CDR3 is TGTGCCAGCAGCTTAGGGAGGGAACCCTACCAAAAAGCTTTCTTT. V gene TRBV7-3 combines with J gene TRBJ1-1; D remains unclear. V shed 2 bases and J shed 9 bases, with 19 bases lying between them. Per the germline V gene, CDR1 is SGHTA and CDR2 is FQGTGA. The CDR3 has 15 amino acids.

The chain carries TRBV28 and TRBJ1-1; D is undetermined. CDR3 size: 11 residues. Germline assignment: CDR1 MDHEN and CDR2 SYDVKM. Trimming took 2 bases from V and 3 from J, leaving 1 base between them. CDR3 sequence (DNA): TGTGCCAGCAGTTTACACACTGAAGCTTTCTTT. This gives the protein CASSLHTEAFF.

The V and J genes are TRBV19 and TRBJ1-5, with D perhaps matching TRBD1 (5 bases). The CDR3 runs 15 residues. V dropped 3 bases and J dropped 0 bases, with 9 bases sitting between them. From germline, CDR1 is LNHDA and CDR2 SQIVND (reference sequence). The CDR3 nucleotides are TGTGCCAGTAGTATCTGGGGGAATAGCAATCAGCCCCAGCATTTT. Translating it yields CASSIWGNSNQPQHF.

The genes are TRBV5-4 and TRBJ2-7; 7 positions match TRBD1. With 6 bases clipped from V and 0 bases from J, the junction kept 9 bases outside the gene matches. The CDR3 sequence is 15 residues long. The germline V gene encodes CDR1 SGHNT and CDR2 YYREEE (reference sequence). This chain's CDR3 is CASNAQGRASYEQYF. CDR3 coding DNA: TGTGCCAGCAACGCACAGGGGCGGGCCTCCTACGAGCAGTACTTC.

The chain links TRBV10-2 to TRBJ2-3; TRBD2 is a possible D gene (5 bases). Germline CDR1 WSHSY, CDR2 SAAADI. Deletions cut 7 bases from V and 4 bases from J, with 18 bases between. This CDR3 has 15 residues. CDR3 sequence reads: CASTQVTTGADTQYF. In DNA form, the CDR3 reads TGCGCCAGCACCCAAGTCACGACCGGGGCAGATACGCAGTATTTT.

The rearrangement links TRBV6-5 to TRBJ1-4, with unresolved D. This CDR3 is built from 14 residues. Germline CDR1 reads MNHEY; CDR2 reads SVGAGI. V shed 5 bases and J shed 7 bases, with 14 bases lying between them. CDR3 coding DNA: TGTGCCAGCAGTCTTAGGACCCGGGGTGAAAAACTGTTTTTT. This gives the protein CASSLRTRGEKLFF.

The rearrangement joins TRBV12-3 or TRBV12-4 to TRBJ2-5; D perhaps matches TRBD2 (6 bases). The CDR3 has 12 residues. V was pared by 7 bases and J by 6 bases, with 12 bases between. CDR3 sequence reads: CASNDGGKTQYF. DNA for the CDR3: TGTGCCAGCAACGACGGCGGGAAGACCCAGTACTTC.

DNA of the CDR3: TGCAGCGTTGAGGACGGTACAGGGGGCGAAGAGACCCAGTACTTC. Protein: CSVEDGTGGEETQYF. V is TRBV29-1 and J is TRBJ2-5; 9 bases agree with TRBD1. Trimming at V came to 3 bases and at J to 3 bases, leaving 8 bases not matched to a gene. Germline CDR1 SQVTM, CDR2 ANQGSEA. CDR3 size: 15 residues. The full variable domain, rest sourced from reference TRBV29-1 and TRBJ2-5, is SAVISQKPSRDICQRGTSLTIQCQVDSQVTMMFWYRQQPGQSLTLIATANQGSEATYESGFVIDKFPISRPNLTFSTLTVSNMSPEDSSIYLCSVEDGTGGEETQYFGPGTRLLVL.

In DNA, the CDR3 is TGTGCCAGGTACAGGGCCCGGTTCTACGAGCAGTACTTC. This translates into CARYRARFYEQYF. The chain couples TRBV6-9 to TRBJ2-7; D may be TRBD1 (6 bases). The CDR3 is 13 amino acids. Per germline, CDR1 MNHGY and CDR2 SVAAGI. Trimming pared 9 bases from V and 3 bases from J, leaving 15 bases between.

This chain joins TRBV30 and TRBJ2-7, with D unresolved. Germline CDR1 reads GTSNPN; CDR2 reads SVGIG (reference sequence). V lost 3 bases to trimming and J lost 7 bases, with 10 bases between them. There are 11 residues in the CDR3. The CDR3 coding sequence is TGTGCCTGGAGCCCTTTAGAGGAGCAGTACTTC. Amino acids: CAWSPLEEQYF.